This T cell receptor beta chain was recorded in a study of blood T cell repertoires in COVID-19. Across the study: Whether acute or convalescent, the COVID-19 samples came from the United States, Italy and Spain.

Per the authors' pipeline: The assay estimated nucleated cells by amplifying reference gene primers. The data were produced by immunoSEQ multiplex PCR, yet TCRdb's version contains in-frame clones alone and is incomplete. The DNA was the basis for D and trimming; V, J and clone size are from that table. The sample consists of about 300,000 clones, 80% to 90% of them appearing once. Trimming took off 2 bases at V and 5 bases at J, with 7 bases between the two ends. This CDR3 is 13 amino acids long. Germline CDR1 SGHTA, CDR2 FQGNSA. The sample taken for sequencing was peripheral blood. V and J are TRBV7-2 and TRBJ2-1; D is uncertain. The TCR was taken from a man in his forties with acute or convalescent COVID-19. CDR3 DNA: TGTGCCAGCAGCTTAATCCTTGACAATGAGCAGTTCTTC. Translation: CASSLILDNEQFF.